This T cell receptor beta chain was sequenced during a study of T cells in women clearing cervical HPV infection. Looked up from germline, CDR1 is LNHDA and CDR2 is SQIVND (reference sequence). J lost 8 bases, V lost 3 bases, and 15 bases had no gene match. The CDR3 contains 17 residues. Generated by immunoSEQ multiplex PCR, the TCRdb table keeps only in-frame clones and is missing some. The sample includes some 20,000 clones. Turning to this clone: The DNA ends 3 residues before the CDR3 does, and the rest of the CDR3 is filled in from the germline J gene.

This chain connects TRBV19 to TRBJ1-4; 7 bases match TRBD1. This sequence was found in a woman between 18 and 69 years old with a cervical HPV16 infection that either progressed to CIN3+ or cleared (not recorded which). The material sequenced was blood buffy coat. CDR3 DNA, as far as it was read: TGTGCCAGTAGTATTTCGTTTGTTGGAGGGGGCCGGGAAAAA. It yields the protein CASSISFVGGGREK. The whole CDR3 is CASSISFVGGGREKLFF.